This T cell receptor (beta chain) originates from a study of tissue T cells after allogeneic stem cell transplantation. Regarding the study as a whole: In patients and mice, blood and spleen missed much of tissue repertoire. The study did not identify alloreactive or antigen-specific tissue TCRs, and some clones might be persisting host cells. The patient cohort was small and clinically heterogeneous, with limited sampling depth.

This clone was detected only a few times. The antigen is unknown. This research-autopsy study prospectively enrolled adult allogeneic hematopoietic cell transplant recipients with steroid-refractory graft-versus-host disease. Germline V lookup: CDR1 KGHSH, CDR2 LQKENI. Trimming shortened V by 5 bases and J by 6 bases, and 14 bases separated the two germline ends. This CDR3 comprises 13 residues. The data were produced by immunoSEQ multiplex PCR, yet TCRdb's version contains in-frame clones alone and is incomplete. The sample shows more than 2,500 clones, around 62% of them seen only once. This TCR was recovered from a male patient older than 55 with steroid-refractory graft-versus-host disease after an allogeneic stem cell transplant. Some of the T cells may derive from the graft donor. The material was ascending colon tissue, obtained at autopsy. V gene TRBV18 combines with J gene TRBJ2-7; D uncertain. In DNA form, the CDR3 reads TGTGCCAGCTCATCCTCGTTGGGATCCGAGCAGTACTTC. Translation gives CASSSSLGSEQYF.